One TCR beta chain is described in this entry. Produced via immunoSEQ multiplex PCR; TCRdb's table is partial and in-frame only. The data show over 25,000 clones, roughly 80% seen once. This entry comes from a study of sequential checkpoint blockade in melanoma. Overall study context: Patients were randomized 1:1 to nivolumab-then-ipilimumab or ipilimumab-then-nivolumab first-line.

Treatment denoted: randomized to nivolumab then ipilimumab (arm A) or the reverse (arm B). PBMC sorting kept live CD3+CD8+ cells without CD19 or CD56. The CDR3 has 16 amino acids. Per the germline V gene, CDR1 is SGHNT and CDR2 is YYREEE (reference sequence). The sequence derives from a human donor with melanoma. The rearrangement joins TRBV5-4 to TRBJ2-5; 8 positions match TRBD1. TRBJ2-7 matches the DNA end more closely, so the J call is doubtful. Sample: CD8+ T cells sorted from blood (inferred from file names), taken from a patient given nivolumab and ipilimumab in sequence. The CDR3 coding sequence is TGTGCCAGCAGCTTGTATGTGACAGGGGTATCGGACGAGCAGTACTTC. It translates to CASSLYVTGVSDEQYF.